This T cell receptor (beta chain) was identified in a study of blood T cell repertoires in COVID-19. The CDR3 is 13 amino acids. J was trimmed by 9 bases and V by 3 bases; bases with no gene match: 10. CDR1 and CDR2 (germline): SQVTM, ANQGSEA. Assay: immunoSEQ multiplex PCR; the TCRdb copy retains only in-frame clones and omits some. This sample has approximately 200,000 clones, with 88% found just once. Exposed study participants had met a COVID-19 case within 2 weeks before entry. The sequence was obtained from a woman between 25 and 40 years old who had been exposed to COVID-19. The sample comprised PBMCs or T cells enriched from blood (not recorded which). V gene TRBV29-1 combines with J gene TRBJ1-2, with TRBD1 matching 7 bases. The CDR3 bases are TGCAGCGTTGATGGCACAGGGGTTAATAGCTACACCTTC. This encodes CSVDGTGVNSYTF.